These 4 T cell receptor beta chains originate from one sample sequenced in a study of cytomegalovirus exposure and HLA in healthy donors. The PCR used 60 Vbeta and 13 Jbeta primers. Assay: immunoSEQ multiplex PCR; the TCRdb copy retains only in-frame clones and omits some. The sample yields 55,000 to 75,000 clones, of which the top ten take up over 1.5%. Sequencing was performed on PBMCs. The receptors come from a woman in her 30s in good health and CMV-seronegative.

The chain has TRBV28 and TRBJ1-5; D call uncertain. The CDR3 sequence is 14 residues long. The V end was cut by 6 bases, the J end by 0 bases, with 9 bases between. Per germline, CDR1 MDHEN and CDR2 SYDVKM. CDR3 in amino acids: CASSPRSSNQPQHF. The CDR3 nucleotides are TGTGCCAGCAGCCCCCGCAGTAGCAATCAGCCCCAGCATTTT.

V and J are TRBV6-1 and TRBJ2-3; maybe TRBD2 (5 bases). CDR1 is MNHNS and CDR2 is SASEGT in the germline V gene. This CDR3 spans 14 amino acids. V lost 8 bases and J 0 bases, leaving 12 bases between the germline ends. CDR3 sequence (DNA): TGTGCCAGCCGACCCGGGATAAGCACAGATACGCAGTATTTT. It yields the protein CASRPGISTDTQYF.

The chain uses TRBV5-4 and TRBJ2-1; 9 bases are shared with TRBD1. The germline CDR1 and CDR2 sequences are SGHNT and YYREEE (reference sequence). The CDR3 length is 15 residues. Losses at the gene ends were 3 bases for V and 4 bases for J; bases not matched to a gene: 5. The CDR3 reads CASSSGQGSYNEQFF. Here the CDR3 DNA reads TGTGCCAGCAGCTCCGGACAGGGGTCTTACAATGAGCAGTTCTTC.

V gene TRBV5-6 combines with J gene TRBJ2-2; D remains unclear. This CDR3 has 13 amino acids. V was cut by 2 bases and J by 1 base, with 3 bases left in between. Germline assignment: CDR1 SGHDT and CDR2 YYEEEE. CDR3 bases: TGTGCCAGCAGCTTCGGGAACACCGGGGAGCTGTTTTTT. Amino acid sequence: CASSFGNTGELFF.